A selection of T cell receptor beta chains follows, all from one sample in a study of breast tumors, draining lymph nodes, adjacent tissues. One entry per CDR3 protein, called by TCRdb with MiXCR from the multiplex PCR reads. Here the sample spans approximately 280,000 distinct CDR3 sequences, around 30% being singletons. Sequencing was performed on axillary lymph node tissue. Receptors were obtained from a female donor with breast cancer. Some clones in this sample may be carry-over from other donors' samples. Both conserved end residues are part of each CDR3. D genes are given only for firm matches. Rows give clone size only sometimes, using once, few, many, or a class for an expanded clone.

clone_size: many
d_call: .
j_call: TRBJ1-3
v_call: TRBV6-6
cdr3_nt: TGTGCCAGCAGTTTATTCCTTGGGGATGGAAACACCATATATTTT
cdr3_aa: CASSLFLGDGNTIYF

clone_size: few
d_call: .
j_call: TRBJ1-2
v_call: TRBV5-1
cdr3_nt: TGCGCCAGCAGCTTGGCCCCGGGCTTTAGCGGTGGCTACACCTTC
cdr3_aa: CASSLAPGFSGGYTF

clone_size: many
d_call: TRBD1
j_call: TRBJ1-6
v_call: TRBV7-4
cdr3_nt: TGTGCCAGCAGCATCCGGGACAGGGGGAATTCACCCCTCCACTTT
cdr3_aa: CASSIRDRGNSPLHF

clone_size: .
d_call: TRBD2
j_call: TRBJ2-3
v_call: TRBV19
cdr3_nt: TGTGCCAGTAATGGACTAGCGGGAGTAGATACGCAGTATTTT
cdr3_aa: CASNGLAGVDTQYF

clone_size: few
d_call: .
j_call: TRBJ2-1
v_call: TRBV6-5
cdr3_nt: TGTGCCAGCAGTTACCCGACGGAAAATGAGCAGTTCTTC
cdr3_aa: CASSYPTENEQFF

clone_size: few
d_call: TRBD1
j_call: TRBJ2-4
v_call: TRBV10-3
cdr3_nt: TGTGCCATCAGTGAGTCATTTTCTGGGACAGGGAAAGCAAACATTCAGTACTTC
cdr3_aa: CAISESFSGTGKANIQYF

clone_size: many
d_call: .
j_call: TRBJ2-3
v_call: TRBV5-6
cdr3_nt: TGTGCCAGCAGCTTAGGACTGGGGGGTCTGGCAGATACGCAGTATTTT
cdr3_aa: CASSLGLGGLADTQYF

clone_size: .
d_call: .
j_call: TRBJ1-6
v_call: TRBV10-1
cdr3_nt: TGCGCCAGCCTTGTGGACCGCGATAATTCACCCCTCCACTTT
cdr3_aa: CASLVDRDNSPLHF

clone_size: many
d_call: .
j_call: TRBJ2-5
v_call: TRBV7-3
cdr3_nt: TGTGCCAGCAGCCCTCGGATACAAGAGACCCAGTACTTC
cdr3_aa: CASSPRIQETQYF

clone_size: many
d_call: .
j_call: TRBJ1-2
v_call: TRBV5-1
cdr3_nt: TGCGCCAGCAGCCGTGGGACCTCGCCGGGGGGCTACACCTTC
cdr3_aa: CASSRGTSPGGYTF

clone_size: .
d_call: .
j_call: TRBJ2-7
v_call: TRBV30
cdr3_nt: TGTGCCACCCGGCAGGCCTACGAGCAGTACTTC
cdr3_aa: CATRQAYEQYF

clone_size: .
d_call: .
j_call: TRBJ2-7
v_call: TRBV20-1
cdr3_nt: TGCAGTGCAACTGACAGGTTAAATAACTCCGAGCAGTACTTC
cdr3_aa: CSATDRLNNSEQYF

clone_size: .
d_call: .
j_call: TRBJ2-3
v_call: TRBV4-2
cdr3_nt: TGTGCCAGCAGCCGATTTGAGGAGGTTGGTACAGATACGCAGTATTTT
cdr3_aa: CASSRFEEVGTDTQYF

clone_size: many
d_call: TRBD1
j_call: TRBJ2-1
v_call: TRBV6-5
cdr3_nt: TGTGCCAGCAGAAGGGACAGGGGGCGCGATGAGCAGTTCTTC
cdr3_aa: CASRRDRGRDEQFF

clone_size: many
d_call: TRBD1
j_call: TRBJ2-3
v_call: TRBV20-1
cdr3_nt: TGCAGTGCTAGACAAACAGGGGGCAGGTCAGATACGCAGTATTTT
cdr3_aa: CSARQTGGRSDTQYF

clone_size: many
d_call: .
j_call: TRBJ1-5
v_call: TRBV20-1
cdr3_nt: TGCAGTGCTAGAAGGGCCAGTGGAGGCAATCAGCCCCAGCATTTT
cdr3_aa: CSARRASGGNQPQHF

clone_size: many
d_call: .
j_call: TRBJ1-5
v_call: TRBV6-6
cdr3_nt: TGTGCCAGCACTGTACAGGGACCGAATCAGCCCCAGCATTTT
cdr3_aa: CASTVQGPNQPQHF

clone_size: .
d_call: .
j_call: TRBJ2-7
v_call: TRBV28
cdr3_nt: TGTGCCAGCAGCCGGCTGGCCTACGAGCAGTACTTC
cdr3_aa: CASSRLAYEQYF

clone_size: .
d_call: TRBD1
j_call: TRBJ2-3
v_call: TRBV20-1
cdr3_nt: TGCAGTGACTTAGACAGGGGGGATAGCCATACGCAGTATTTT
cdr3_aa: CSDLDRGDSHTQYF

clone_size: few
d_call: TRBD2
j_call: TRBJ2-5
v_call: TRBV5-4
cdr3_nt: TGTGCCAGCAGCTCCGGACTAGCGGGAGGCGAATTATCCCAGTACTTC
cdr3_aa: CASSSGLAGGELSQYF

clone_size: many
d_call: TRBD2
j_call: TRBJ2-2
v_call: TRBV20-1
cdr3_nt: TGCAGTGCTAGTGGACTAGCGGGAGCCGGGTGGAGCGGGGAGCTGTTTTTT
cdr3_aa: CSASGLAGAGWSGELFF

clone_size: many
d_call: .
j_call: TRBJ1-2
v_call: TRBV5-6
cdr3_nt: TGTGCCAGCAGCTATGACAGGTCACTTTATGGCTACACCTTC
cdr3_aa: CASSYDRSLYGYTF

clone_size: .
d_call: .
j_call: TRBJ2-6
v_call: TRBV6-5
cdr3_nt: TGTGCCAGCAGTCACGCGGTACTACGAAAATCCTCTGGGGCCAACGTCCTGACTTTC
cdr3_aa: CASSHAVLRKSSGANVLTF

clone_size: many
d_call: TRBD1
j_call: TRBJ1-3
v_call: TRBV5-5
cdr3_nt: TGTGCCAGCAGCTTGGACAGGGGTTACGGAAACACCATATATTTT
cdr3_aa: CASSLDRGYGNTIYF

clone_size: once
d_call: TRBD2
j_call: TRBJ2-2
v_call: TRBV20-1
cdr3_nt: TGCAGTGCTAGGGATGTAGGGCGGGAGCCGTTTTTT
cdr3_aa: CSARDVGREPFF

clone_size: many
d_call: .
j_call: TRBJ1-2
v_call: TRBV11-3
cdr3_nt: TGTGCCAGCAGCTTAGGCGCCCTAAACTATGGCTACACCTTC
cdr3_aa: CASSLGALNYGYTF

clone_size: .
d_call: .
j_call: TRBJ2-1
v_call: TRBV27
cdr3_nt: TGTGCCAGCAGTTTGGAAGGACCTAGCTACAATGAGCAGTTCTTC
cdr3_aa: CASSLEGPSYNEQFF

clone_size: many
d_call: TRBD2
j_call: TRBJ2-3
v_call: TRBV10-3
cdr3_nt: TGTGCCATCACTAGGACTAGCGGGAAGGTAGATACGCAGTATTTT
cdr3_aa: CAITRTSGKVDTQYF

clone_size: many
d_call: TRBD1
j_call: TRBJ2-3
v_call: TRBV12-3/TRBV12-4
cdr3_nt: TGTGCCAGCAGAGCAAACAGGGGGCTCACAGATACGCAGTATTTT
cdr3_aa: CASRANRGLTDTQYF

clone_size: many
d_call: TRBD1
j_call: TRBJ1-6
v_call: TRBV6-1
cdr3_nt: TGTGCCAGCAGTCAACCTGCAGGGGGCGCCTATAATTCACCCCTCCACTTT
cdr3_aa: CASSQPAGGAYNSPLHF

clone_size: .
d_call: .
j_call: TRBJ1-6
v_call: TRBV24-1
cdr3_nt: TGTGCCACCAGTGATTTGCAGGATAATTCACCCCTCCACTTT
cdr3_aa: CATSDLQDNSPLHF

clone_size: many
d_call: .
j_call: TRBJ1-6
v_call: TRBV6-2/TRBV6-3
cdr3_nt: TGTGCCAGCAGTAAGCATACCAACCGGGACATCAATTCACCCCTCCACTTT
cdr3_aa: CASSKHTNRDINSPLHF

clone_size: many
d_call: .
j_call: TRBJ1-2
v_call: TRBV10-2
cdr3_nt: TGCGCCAGCAGTGATACCCCGGACACCTTATATGGCTACACCTTC
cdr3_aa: CASSDTPDTLYGYTF

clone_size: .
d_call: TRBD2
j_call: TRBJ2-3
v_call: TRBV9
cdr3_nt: TGTGCCAGCAGCGTCACGGGACTAGCGGGAGCTACGCAGTATTTT
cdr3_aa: CASSVTGLAGATQYF

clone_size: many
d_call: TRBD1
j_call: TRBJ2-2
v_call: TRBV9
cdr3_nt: TGTGCCAGCAGCGCAGGGGACAGAATAGGATTCGGGGAGCTGTTTTTT
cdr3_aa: CASSAGDRIGFGELFF

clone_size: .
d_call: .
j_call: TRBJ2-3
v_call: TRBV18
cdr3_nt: TGTGCCAGCTCACCACTTGGGGGGCGGGCAGATACGCAGTATTTT
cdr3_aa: CASSPLGGRADTQYF

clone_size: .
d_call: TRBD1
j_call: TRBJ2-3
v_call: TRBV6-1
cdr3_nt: TGTGCCAGCATGGGATGGGGGACAGCACAAAAGTCGGATACGCAGTATTTT
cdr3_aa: CASMGWGTAQKSDTQYF

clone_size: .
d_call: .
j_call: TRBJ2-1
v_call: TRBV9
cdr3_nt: TGTGCCAGCAGCGCAGGGGGGGTATACAATGAGCAGTTCTTC
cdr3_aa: CASSAGGVYNEQFF

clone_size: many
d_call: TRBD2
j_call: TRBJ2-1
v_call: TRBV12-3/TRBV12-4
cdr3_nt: TGTGCCAGCAGTTTGGCGGGACTAGCAAACAATGAGCAGTTCTTC
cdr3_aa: CASSLAGLANNEQFF

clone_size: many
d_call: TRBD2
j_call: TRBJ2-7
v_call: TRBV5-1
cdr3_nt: TGCGCCAGCAGCTACCCCGGGACTAGCGGTGAGCAGTACTTC
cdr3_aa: CASSYPGTSGEQYF

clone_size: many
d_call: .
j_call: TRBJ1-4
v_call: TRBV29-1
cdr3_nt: TGCAGCGCCTCAAACCCCGGAGGTGAAAAACTGTTTTTT
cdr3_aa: CSASNPGGEKLFF

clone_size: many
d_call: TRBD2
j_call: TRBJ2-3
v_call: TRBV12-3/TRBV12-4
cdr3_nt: TGTGCCAGCAGACAAAGCGGGAGTGGCCATGGAGATACGCAGTATTTT
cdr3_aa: CASRQSGSGHGDTQYF

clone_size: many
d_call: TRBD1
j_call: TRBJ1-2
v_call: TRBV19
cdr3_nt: TGTGCCAGTAGTAGGGCGACAGGGGTATCTGGCTACACCTTC
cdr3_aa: CASSRATGVSGYTF

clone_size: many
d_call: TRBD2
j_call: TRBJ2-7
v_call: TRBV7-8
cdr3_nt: TGTGCCAGCAGCTCAACCTCTAGCGGACCATGGTCCTACGAGCAGTACTTC
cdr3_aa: CASSSTSSGPWSYEQYF

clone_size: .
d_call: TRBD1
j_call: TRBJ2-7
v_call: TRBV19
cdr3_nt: TGTGCCAGCAGTTTAGGACAGGGGCGTTCCTACGAGCAGTACTTC
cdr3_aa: CASSLGQGRSYEQYF

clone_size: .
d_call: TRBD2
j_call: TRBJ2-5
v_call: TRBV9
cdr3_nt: TGTGCCAGCAGCGTTGAACCCCCGGTGGGAGGGGTACAAGAGACCCAGTACTTC
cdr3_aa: CASSVEPPVGGVQETQYF

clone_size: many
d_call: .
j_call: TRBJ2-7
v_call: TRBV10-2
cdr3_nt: TGCGCCAGCAGTGAGCTAGCGCGCTCCTACGAGCAGTACTTC
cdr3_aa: CASSELARSYEQYF

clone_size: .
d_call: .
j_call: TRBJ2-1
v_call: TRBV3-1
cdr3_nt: TGTGCCAGCGCGAGGGGGGAGGGCCGTTATGAGCAGTTCTTC
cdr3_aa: CASARGEGRYEQFF

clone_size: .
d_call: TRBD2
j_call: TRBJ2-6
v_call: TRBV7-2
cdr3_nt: TGTGCCAGCAGCCGACCGACTAGCGGGAGGGCCAACGTCCTGACTTTC
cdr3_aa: CASSRPTSGRANVLTF

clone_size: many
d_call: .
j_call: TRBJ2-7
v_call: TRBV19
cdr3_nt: TGTGCCAGTAGTATGACTCTCCTCGGGGGCGAGCAGTACTTC
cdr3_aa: CASSMTLLGGEQYF

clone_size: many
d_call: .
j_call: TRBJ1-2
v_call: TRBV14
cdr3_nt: TGTGCCAGCAGCCAAGATCATAACTATGGCTACACCTTC
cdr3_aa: CASSQDHNYGYTF

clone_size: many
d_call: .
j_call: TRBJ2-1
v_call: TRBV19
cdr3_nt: TGTGCCAGTAGTATACGTAGCGGATACAATGAGCAGTTCTTC
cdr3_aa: CASSIRSGYNEQFF